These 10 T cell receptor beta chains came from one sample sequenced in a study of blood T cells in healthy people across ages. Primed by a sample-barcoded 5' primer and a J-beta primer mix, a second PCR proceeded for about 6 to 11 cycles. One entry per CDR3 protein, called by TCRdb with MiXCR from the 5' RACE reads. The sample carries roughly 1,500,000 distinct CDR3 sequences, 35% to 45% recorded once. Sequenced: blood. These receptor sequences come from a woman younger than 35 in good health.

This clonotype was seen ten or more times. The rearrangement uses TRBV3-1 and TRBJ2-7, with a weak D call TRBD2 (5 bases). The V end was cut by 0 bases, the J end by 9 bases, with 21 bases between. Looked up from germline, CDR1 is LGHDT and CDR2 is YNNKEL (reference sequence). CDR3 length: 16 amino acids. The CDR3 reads CASSQDSRISREGQYF. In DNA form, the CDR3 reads TGTGCCAGCAGCCAAGATAGTAGGATTAGCAGAGAGGGGCAGTACTTC.

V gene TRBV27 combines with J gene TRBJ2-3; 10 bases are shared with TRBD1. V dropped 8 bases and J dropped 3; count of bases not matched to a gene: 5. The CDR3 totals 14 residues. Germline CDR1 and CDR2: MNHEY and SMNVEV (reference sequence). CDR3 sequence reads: CASYPGQGTDTQYF. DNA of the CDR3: TGTGCCAGCTACCCGGGACAGGGGACAGATACGCAGTATTTT.

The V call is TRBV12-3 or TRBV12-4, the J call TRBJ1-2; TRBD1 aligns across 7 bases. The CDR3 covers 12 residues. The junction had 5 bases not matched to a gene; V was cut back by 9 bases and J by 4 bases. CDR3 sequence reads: CASTGAPYGYTF. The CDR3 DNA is TGTGCCAGTACAGGGGCCCCCTATGGCTACACCTTC.

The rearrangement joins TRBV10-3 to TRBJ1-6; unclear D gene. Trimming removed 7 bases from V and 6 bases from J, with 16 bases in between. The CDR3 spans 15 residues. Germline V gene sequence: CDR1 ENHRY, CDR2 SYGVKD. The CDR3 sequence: CAIKRIGRGNSPLHF. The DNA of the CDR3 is TGTGCCATCAAACGAATAGGGAGAGGTAATTCACCCCTCCACTTT.

The CDR3 protein is CASSQDRSGGPFYNEQFF. In DNA, the CDR3 is TGTGCCAGCAGCCAAGATCGGTCGGGAGGGCCTTTCTACAATGAGCAGTTCTTC. The V call is TRBV4-2, the J call TRBJ2-1; TRBD2 aligns across 8 bases. Germline V CDR1 and CDR2: LGHNA, YNFKEQ. This CDR3 is built from 18 residues. V dropped 0 bases and J dropped 3; count of bases not matched to a gene: 10.

The CDR3 is CACRTRRKTQYF. The DNA for the CDR3 is TGCGCCTGCCGGACGCGTCGTAAAACCCAGTACTTC. The V and J genes are TRBV5-1 and TRBJ2-5; no clear D gene. The CDR3 length is 12 residues. Between the trimmed V and J ends, which lost 10 bases and 8 bases, there was a span of 18 bases. Germline CDR1 and CDR2: SGHRS and YFSETQ.

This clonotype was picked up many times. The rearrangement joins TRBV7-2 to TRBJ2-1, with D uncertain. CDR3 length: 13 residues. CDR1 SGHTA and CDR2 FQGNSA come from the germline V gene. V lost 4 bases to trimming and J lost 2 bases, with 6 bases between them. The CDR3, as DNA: TGTGCCAGCAGCTCGCAACCCTACAATGAGCAGTTCTTC. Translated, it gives CASSSQPYNEQFF.

CDR3: CASSLEGGVFGSPLHF. In nucleotides, the CDR3 is TGTGCCAGCAGCTTAGAGGGGGGAGTGTTTGGTTCACCCCTCCACTTT. The chain combines TRBV7-2 with TRBJ1-6; D may be TRBD1 (6 bases). This CDR3 is 16 amino acids long. Germline values: CDR1 SGHTA, CDR2 FQGNSA. V was cut by 1 base and J by 9 bases, with 16 bases left in between.

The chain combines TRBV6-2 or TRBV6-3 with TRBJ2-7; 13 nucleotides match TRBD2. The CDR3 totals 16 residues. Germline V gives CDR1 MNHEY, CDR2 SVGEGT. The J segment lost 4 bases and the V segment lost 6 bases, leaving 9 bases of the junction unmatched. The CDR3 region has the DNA TGTGCCAGCAGCCTACTAGCGGGAGGGCCGGTATACGAGCAGTACTTC. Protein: CASSLLAGGPVYEQYF.

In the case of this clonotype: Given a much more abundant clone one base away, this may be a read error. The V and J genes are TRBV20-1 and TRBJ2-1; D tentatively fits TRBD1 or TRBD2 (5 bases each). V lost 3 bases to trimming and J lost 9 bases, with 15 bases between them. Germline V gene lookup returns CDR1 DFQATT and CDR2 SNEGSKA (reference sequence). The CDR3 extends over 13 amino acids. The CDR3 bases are TGCAGTGCTAGGAGGGGAGTCCTCCGTGAGCAGTTCTTC. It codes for CSARRGVLREQFF.